The next 21 T cell receptor beta chains were all read from a single sample in a study of monozygotic twins with inflammatory bowel disease. TCRdb re-called the 5' RACE reads, yielding one record per CDR3 amino acid sequence without DNA. The sample has about 440,000 distinct CDR3 sequences, and its top ten clones hold 2.4%. The material sequenced was blood. All receptors come from a human donor with ulcerative colitis or Crohn's disease, or a healthy co-twin of an affected twin (not recorded which).

V and J are TRBV7-9 and TRBJ2-1; TCRdb lists TRBD1, though no DNA is available to test this call. The CDR3 has 16 residues. In germline, CDR1 is SEHNR, CDR2 FQNEAQ (reference sequence). CDR3 sequence reads: CASSLAGGHPGNEQFF. The full variable domain, with the rest looked up from reference TRBV7-9 and TRBJ2-1, is DTGVSQNPRHKITKRGQNVTFRCDPISEHNRLYWYRQTLGQGPEFLTYFQNEAQLEKSRLLSDRFSAERPKGSFSTLEIQRTEQGDSAMYLCASSLAGGHPGNEQFFGPGTRLTVL.

The chain uses TRBV6-6 and TRBJ2-3. The CDR3 consists of 13 residues. Germline assignment: CDR1 MNHNY and CDR2 SVGAGI (reference sequence). CDR3 sequence: CASSWVRPDTQYF.

The chain couples TRBV20-1 to TRBJ2-7; lacking DNA, the TRBD2 call made by TCRdb goes unchecked. This CDR3 is 12 amino acids long. The germline V gene encodes CDR1 DFQATT and CDR2 SNEGSKA (reference sequence). The chain's CDR3 is CSAASGSYEQYF.

This chain connects TRBV12-2 to TRBJ2-1; the D call from TCRdb, TRBD2, cannot be confirmed without DNA. TRBV12-2 is annotated as a pseudogene. This CDR3 is built from 17 residues. CDR3: CASRLRLAGGPPNEQFF.

CDR3 sequence: CASSLGRSGNTQYF. V usage is TRBV28 and J usage is TRBJ2-3; the D call of TRBD2 rests on TCRdb alone, since no DNA is present to check it. This CDR3 spans 14 amino acids. The germline CDR1 and CDR2 sequences are MDHEN and SYDVKM.

CDR3 region: CASSPQGLGTEAFF. V usage is TRBV12-3 or TRBV12-4 and J usage is TRBJ1-1; with no DNA, the TCRdb D assignment of TRBD1 cannot be verified. CDR3 size: 14 residues.

The gene calls are TRBV2 and TRBJ2-7. The CDR3 spans 11 residues. Per germline, CDR1 SNHLY and CDR2 FYNNEI. This CDR3 reads CASSEFDEQYF.

The chain combines TRBV2 with TRBJ2-7; TCRdb reports TRBD1, a call that lacks DNA to check it against. CDR3 size: 14 residues. Per the germline V gene, CDR1 is SNHLY and CDR2 is FYNNEI. The CDR3 protein is CASNAPTGRDEQYF.

The chain links TRBV29-1 to TRBJ1-3; TCRdb returns TRBD1, unconfirmable since there is no DNA. CDR1 SQVTM and CDR2 ANQGSEA come from the germline V gene. CDR3 length: 14 amino acids. CDR3: CSVEPGAQGNTIYF.

The chain uses TRBV18 and TRBJ2-1. The CDR3 is made up of 12 amino acids. Germline V gene data show CDR1 as KGHSH and CDR2 as LQKENI. The CDR3 protein is CASSPPGGRQFF.

The chain recombines TRBV4-3 with TRBJ1-1. Germline CDR1 LGHNA, CDR2 YSLEER. CDR3 length: 14 residues. CDR3 sequence: CASSQDLGRGEAFF.

The chain uses TRBV19 and TRBJ2-7; TCRdb's D gene call, TRBD1, goes unchecked for lack of DNA. This CDR3 is 15 amino acids long. Germline V gene lookup returns CDR1 LNHDA and CDR2 SQIVND (reference sequence). The CDR3 spells CASSMEPIPLYEQYF.

The J gene is TRBJ2-5, the V gene TRBV5-1; TCRdb's assignment of TRBD1 cannot be checked, as there is no DNA. Germline lookup yields CDR1 SGHRS and CDR2 YFSETQ. This CDR3 has 14 amino acids. CDR3 amino acids: CASSFGREQETQYF.

The genes are TRBV7-8 and TRBJ1-6; TCRdb selects TRBD1, and the lack of DNA leaves this call unchecked. This CDR3 spans 16 amino acids. Per germline, CDR1 SGHVS and CDR2 FQNEAQ. CDR3 sequence reads: CASSLGAGKELSPLHF.

This chain uses TRBV11-3 with TRBJ2-3. This CDR3 spans 13 amino acids. Germline V gene lookup returns CDR1 SGHNT and CDR2 YENEEA. This CDR3 is CASAERVTDTQYF.

This chain joins TRBV19 and TRBJ2-7; the TCRdb call, TRBD1, lacks DNA for checking. This CDR3 is 15 amino acids long. Germline assignment: CDR1 LNHDA and CDR2 SQIVND (reference sequence). CDR3 loop: CASSPQTGGIYEQYF.

The V call is TRBV7-8, the J call TRBJ1-1. The V gene's germline CDR1 is SGHVS and CDR2 FQNEAQ. This CDR3 comprises 13 residues. Here the CDR3 reads CASSLIRRTEAFF.

The rearrangement uses TRBV3-1 and TRBJ2-3; TCRdb's D gene call, TRBD2, goes unchecked for lack of DNA. This CDR3 spans 17 amino acids. CDR1 and CDR2 from the germline V gene are LGHDT and YNNKEL (reference sequence). The CDR3 is CASSQRKAGSSTDTQYF.

The chain combines TRBV7-2 with TRBJ1-2; the D call from TCRdb, TRBD1, cannot be confirmed without DNA. This CDR3 spans 14 amino acids. Germline loops: CDR1 SGHTA, CDR2 FQGNSA. The CDR3 loop reads CASSGQGEPYGYTF.

V usage is TRBV29-1 and J usage is TRBJ1-4; TCRdb's D call of TRBD1 is untestable without DNA. The CDR3 length is 14 residues. From germline, CDR1 is SQVTM and CDR2 ANQGSEA. This CDR3 is CSVGGALTNEKLFF.

The V gene is TRBV29-1, the J gene TRBJ2-3; with no DNA, the TCRdb D assignment of TRBD1 cannot be verified. The germline V gene encodes CDR1 SQVTM and CDR2 ANQGSEA. The CDR3 sequence is 14 residues long. The CDR3 sequence: CSVEDRVSTDTQYF.